The present T cell receptor beta chain was sequenced within a study of cytomegalovirus exposure and HLA in healthy donors. CDR3 size: 17 residues. The germline V gene encodes CDR1 SGHRS and CDR2 YFSETQ. Amplification used 60 Vbeta primers and 13 Jbeta primers. The assay was immunoSEQ multiplex PCR, and TCRdb's table has in-frame clones only and misses some. Found here are under 90,000 clones, 77% of them singletons; the top ten hold 2.5% to 3.5%. With regard to this clone: Its ends do not fully match the called genes, so a read error is possible.

The chain recombines TRBV5-1 with TRBJ2-6; 7 bases match TRBD1. Specimen: PBMCs. The sequence derives from a man aged 45-60 years in good health and CMV-seropositive. The CDR3 coding sequence is TGCGCCAGCAGCTTTCCGACAGGGTTCTTCGGGGCCAACGGCCTGACTTTC. Its protein is CASSFPTGFFGANGLTF.